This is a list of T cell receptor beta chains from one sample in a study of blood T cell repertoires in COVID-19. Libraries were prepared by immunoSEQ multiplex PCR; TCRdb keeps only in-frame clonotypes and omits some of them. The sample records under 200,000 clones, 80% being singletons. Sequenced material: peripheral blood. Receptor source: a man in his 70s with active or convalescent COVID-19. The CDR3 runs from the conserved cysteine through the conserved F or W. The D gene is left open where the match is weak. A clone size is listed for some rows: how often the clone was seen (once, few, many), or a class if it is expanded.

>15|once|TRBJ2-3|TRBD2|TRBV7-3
TGTGCCAGCAGCTTACTAGCGGGGTCGGCAGATACGCAGTATTTT
CASSLLAGSADTQYF
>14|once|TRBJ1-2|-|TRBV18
TGTGCCAGCTCACCAGGGGACAATAACTATGGCTACACCTTC
CASSPGDNNYGYTF
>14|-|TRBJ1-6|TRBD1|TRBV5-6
TGTGCCAGCGAGATCCCAGGGGGGAATTCACCCCTCCACTTT
CASEIPGGNSPLHF
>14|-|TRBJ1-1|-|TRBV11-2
TGTGCCAGCAGCTCACAGGATGCAGGCGCTGAAGCTTTCTTT
CASSSQDAGAEAFF
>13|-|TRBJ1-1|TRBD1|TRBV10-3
TGTGCCTCCGGACAGGGATTGAACACTGAAGCTTTCTTT
CASGQGLNTEAFF
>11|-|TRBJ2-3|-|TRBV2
TGTGCCAGCAGTTATACAGATACGCAGTATTTT
CASSYTDTQYF
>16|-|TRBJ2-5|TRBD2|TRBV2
TGTGCCAGCCTTCCTCTAGCGGGAGGAACACAAGAGACCCAGTACTTC
CASLPLAGGTQETQYF
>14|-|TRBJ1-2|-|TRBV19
TGTGCCAGTAGAGGTGGGCCCCCAGGAAGAGGCTACACCTTC
CASRGGPPGRGYTF
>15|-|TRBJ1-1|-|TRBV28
TGTGCCAGCAGTTCCCCCGGACAGTCGAACACTGAAGCTTTCTTT
CASSSPGQSNTEAFF
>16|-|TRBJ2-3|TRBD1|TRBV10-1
TGCGCCAGCAGTGATCATTGGGGACAGGGGGCCGATACGCAGTATTTT
CASSDHWGQGADTQYF
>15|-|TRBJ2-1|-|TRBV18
TGTGCCAGCTCACGGGGTAGCGGAGTCTACAATGAGCAGTTCTTC
CASSRGSGVYNEQFF